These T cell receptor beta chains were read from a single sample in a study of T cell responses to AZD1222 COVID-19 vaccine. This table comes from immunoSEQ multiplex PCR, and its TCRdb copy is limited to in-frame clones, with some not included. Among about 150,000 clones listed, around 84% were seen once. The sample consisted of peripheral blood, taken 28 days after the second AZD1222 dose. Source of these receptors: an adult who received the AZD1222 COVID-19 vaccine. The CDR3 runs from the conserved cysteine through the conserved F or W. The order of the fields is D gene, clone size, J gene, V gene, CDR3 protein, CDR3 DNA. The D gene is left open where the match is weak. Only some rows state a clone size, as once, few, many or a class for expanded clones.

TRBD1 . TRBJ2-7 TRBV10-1 CASSAQQGDEQYF TGCGCCAGCAGTGCCCAACAGGGGGACGAGCAGTACTTC
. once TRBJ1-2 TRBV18 CASSGRGSLGGYGYTF TGTGCCAGCTCCGGCCGGGGGTCCCTTGGGGGCTATGGCTACACCTTC
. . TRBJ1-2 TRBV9 CASSLLGGYTF TGTGCCAGCAGCCTTTTGGGGGGCTACACCTTC
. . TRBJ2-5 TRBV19 CASRGRAESSETQYF TGTGCCAGTAGGGGCCGCGCGGAATCGTCAGAGACCCAGTACTTC
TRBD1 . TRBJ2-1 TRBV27 CASSSTGIGPQLEQFF TGTGCCAGCAGTTCGACAGGGATAGGGCCACAATTGGAGCAGTTCTTC
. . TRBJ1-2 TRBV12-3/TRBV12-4 CASSLVSYGYTF TGTGCCAGCAGTTTGGTGAGCTATGGCTACACCTTC
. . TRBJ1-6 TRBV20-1 CSASRAGVLGWDSPLHF TGCAGTGCTAGTAGAGCCGGGGTATTGGGGTGGGATTCACCCCTCCACTTT
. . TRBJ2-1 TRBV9 CASSVIPAHEQFF TGTGCCAGCAGCGTTATTCCCGCCCATGAGCAGTTCTTC
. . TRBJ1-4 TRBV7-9 CARSPLETYDEKLFF TGTGCCAGATCCCCCCTGGAGACGTACGATGAAAAACTGTTTTTT
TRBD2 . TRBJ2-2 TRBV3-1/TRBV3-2 CASSQGLAGITGELFF TGTGCCAGCAGCCAAGGACTAGCGGGAATTACCGGGGAGCTGTTTTTT
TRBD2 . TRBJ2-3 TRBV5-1 CASSLTTSGSTDTQYF TGCGCCAGCAGCTTGACCACTAGCGGAAGCACAGATACGCAGTATTTT
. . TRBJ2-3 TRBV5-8 CASSLAPHTDTQYF TGTGCCAGCAGCTTGGCTCCTCACACAGATACGCAGTATTTT
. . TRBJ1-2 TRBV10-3 CAISESSGYGYTF TGTGCCATCAGTGAGTCTAGCGGTTATGGCTACACCTTC
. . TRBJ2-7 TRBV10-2 CASRVTAHSYEQYF TGCGCCAGCAGAGTGACCGCTCATTCCTACGAGCAGTACTTC
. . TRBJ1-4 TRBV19 CASSMSDSYNEKLFF TGTGCCAGTAGTATGTCTGACAGCTATAATGAAAAACTGTTTTTT
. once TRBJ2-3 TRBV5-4 CASSSLEKTQYF TGTGCCAGCAGCTCCTTAGAAAAGACGCAGTATTTT
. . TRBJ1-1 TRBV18 CASSTTGSTEAFF TGTGCCAGCTCAACAACAGGGAGCACTGAAGCTTTCTTT
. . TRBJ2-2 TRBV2 CASNAGGELFF TGTGCCAGCAATGCGGGCGGGGAGCTGTTTTTT
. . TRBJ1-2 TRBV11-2 CASSLNPNYGYTF TGTGCCAGCAGCCTGAACCCAAACTATGGCTACACCTTC
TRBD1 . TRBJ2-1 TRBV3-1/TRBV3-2 CASSLQGARYNEQFF TGTGCCAGCAGCCTCCAGGGGGCACGGTACAATGAGCAGTTCTTC
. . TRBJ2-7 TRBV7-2 CASSLGSYEQYF TGTGCCAGCAGCTTAGGGTCCTACGAGCAGTACTTC
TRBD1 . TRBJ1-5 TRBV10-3 CAISEGGQNQPQHF TGTGCCATCAGTGAGGGGGGACAGAATCAGCCCCAGCATTTT
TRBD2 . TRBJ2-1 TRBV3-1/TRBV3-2 CASSLPGLAAQKFF TGTGCCAGCAGCCTTCCGGGACTAGCGGCCCAAAAGTTCTTC
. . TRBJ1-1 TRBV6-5 CASSRPSVGATEAFF TGTGCCAGCAGTCGGCCGTCCGTGGGTGCCACTGAAGCTTTCTTT
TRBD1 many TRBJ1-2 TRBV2 CASTGGETYGYTF TGTGCCAGTACAGGGGGGGAAACCTATGGCTACACCTTC
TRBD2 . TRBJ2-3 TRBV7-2 CASSLLGIAGSTDTQYF TGTGCCAGCAGCTTATTAGGGATAGCGGGTAGCACAGATACGCAGTATTTT
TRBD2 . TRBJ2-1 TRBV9 CASSVEGGGSYNEQFF TGTGCCAGCAGCGTAGAGGGCGGGGGCTCCTACAATGAGCAGTTCTTC
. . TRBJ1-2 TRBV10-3 CAISKLDGQNYGYTF TGTGCCATCAGTAAACTCGACGGCCAGAACTATGGCTACACCTTC
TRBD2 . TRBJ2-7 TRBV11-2 CASTTSGPMGEQYF TGTGCCAGCACCACTAGCGGGCCGATGGGGGAGCAGTACTTC
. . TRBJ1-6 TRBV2 CAGGVGNSPLHF TGTGCCGGGGGTGTCGGTAATTCACCCCTCCACTTT
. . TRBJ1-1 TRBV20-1 CSASRPPGAEAFF TGCAGTGCTAGTCGTCCGCCGGGCGCTGAAGCTTTCTTT
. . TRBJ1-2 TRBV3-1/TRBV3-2 CASSRTANYGYTF TGTGCCAGCAGCCGGACAGCCAACTATGGCTACACCTTC
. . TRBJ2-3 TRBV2 CASSQLGATDTQYF TGTGCCAGCAGTCAATTAGGGGCCACAGATACGCAGTATTTT
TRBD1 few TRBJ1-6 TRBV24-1 CATSDSRDRGTSSYNSPLHF TGTGCCACCAGTGACTCCCGGGACAGGGGGACTAGCTCCTATAATTCACCCCTCCACTTT
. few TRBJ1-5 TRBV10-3 CAISDTVGNQPQHF TGTGCCATCAGTGATACGGTAGGGAATCAGCCCCAGCATTTT
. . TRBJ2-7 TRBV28 CATRDGTWEQYF TGTGCCACTCGGGACGGGACCTGGGAGCAGTACTTC
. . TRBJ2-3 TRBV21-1 CASTKRGTSGRAGADTQYF TGTGCCAGCACAAAACGGGGGACTAGCGGGAGGGCCGGGGCAGATACGCAGTATTTT
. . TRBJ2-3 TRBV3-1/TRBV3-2 CASSQGRGSSTDTQYF TGTGCCAGCAGCCAAGGGAGGGGGTCCTCCACAGATACGCAGTATTTT
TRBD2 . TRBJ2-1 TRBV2 CASTSLLAGGINNEQFF TGTGCCAGCACGAGCCTCCTAGCGGGAGGGATTAACAATGAGCAGTTCTTC
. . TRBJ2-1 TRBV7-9 CASSFPPWEAKDEQFF TGTGCCAGCAGCTTCCCCCCGTGGGAGGCTAAGGATGAGCAGTTCTTC
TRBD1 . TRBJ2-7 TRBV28 CASSYGQGADEQYF TGTGCCAGCAGTTACGGGCAGGGGGCGGACGAGCAGTACTTC
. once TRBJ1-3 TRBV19 CASSSGATYSGNTIYF TGTGCCAGTAGTTCCGGAGCGACTTACTCTGGAAACACCATATATTTT